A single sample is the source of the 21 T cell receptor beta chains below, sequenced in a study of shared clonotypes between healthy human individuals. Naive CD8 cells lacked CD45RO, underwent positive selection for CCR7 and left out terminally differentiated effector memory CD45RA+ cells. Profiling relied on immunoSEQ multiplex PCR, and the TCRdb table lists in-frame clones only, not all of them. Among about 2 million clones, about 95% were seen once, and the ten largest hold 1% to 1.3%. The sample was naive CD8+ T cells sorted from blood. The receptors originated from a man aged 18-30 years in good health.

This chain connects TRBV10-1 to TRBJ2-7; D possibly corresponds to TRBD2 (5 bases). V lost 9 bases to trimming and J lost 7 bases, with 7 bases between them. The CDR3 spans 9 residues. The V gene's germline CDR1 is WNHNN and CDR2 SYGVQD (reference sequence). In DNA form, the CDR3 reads TGCGCCAGATCGGGGGAGCAGTACTTC. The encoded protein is CARSGEQYF.

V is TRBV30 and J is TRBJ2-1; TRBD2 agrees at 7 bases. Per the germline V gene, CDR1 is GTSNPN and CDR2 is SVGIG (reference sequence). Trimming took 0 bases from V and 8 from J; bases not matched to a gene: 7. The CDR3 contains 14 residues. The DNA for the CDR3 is TGTGCCTGGAGTGTTGTAGGGAGGGTTGATGAGCAGTTCTTC. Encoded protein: CAWSVVGRVDEQFF.

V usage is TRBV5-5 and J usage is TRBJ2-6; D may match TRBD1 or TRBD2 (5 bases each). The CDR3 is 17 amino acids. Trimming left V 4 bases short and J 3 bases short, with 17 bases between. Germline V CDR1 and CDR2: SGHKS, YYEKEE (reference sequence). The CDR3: CASSGSSTGGGANVLTF. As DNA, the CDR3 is TGTGCCAGCAGCGGCAGTTCTACAGGAGGTGGGGCCAACGTCCTGACTTTC.

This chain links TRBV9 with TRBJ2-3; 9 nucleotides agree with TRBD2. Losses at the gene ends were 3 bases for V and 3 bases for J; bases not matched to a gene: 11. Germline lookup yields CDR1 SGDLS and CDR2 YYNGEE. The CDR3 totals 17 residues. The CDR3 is CASSASNAGGITDTQYF. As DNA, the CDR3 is TGTGCCAGCAGCGCAAGCAACGCGGGAGGGATTACAGATACGCAGTATTTT.

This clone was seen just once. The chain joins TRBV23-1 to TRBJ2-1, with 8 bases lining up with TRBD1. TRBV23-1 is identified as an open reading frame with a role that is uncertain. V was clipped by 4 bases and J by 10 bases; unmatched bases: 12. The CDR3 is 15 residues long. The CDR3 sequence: CASSPRDRCSSEQFF. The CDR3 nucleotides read TGCGCCAGCAGTCCCCGGGACAGGTGCTCTTCGGAGCAGTTCTTC.

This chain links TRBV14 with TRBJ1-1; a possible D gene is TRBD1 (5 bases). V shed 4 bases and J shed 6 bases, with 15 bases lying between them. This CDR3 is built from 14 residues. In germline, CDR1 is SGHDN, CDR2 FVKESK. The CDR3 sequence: CASSLAGVLAEAFF. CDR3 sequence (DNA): TGTGCCAGCAGCCTCGCGGGGGTTTTGGCTGAAGCTTTCTTT. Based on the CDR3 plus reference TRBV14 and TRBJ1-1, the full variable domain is EAGVTQFPSHSVIEKGQTVTLRCDPISGHDNLYWYRRVMGKEIKFLLHFVKESKQDESGMPNNRFLAERTGGTYSTLKVQPAELEDSGVYFCASSLAGVLAEAFFGQGTRLTVV.

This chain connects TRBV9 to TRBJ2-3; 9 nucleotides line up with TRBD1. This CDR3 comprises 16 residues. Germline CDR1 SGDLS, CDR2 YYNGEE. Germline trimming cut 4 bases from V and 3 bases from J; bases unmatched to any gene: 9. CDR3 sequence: CASSPFLDRGTDTQYF. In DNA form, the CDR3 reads TGTGCCAGCAGCCCCTTTCTGGACAGGGGAACAGATACGCAGTATTTT.

Here the CDR3 DNA reads TGTGCCAGCCCTCAGGAAGCCTACAATGAGCAGTTCTTC. Its protein is CASPQEAYNEQFF. This chain joins TRBV9 and TRBJ2-1, with D unclear. The length of the CDR3 is 13 residues. V gave up 7 bases and J gave up 2 bases, with 10 bases separating them. Per germline, CDR1 SGDLS and CDR2 YYNGEE.

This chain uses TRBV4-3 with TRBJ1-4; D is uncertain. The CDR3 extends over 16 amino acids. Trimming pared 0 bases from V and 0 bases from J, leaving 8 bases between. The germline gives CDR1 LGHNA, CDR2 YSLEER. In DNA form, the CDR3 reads TGCGCCAGCAGCCAAGAACGGGCAACAACTAATGAAAAACTGTTTTTT. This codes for CASSQERATTNEKLFF.

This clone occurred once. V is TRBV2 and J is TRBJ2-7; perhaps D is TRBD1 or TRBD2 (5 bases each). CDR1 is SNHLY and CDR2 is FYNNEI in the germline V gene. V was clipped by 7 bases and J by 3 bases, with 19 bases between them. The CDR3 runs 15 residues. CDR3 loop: CASKLSGERGYEQYF. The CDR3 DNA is TGTGCCAGCAAGCTGTCAGGCGAGAGGGGCTACGAGCAGTACTTC.

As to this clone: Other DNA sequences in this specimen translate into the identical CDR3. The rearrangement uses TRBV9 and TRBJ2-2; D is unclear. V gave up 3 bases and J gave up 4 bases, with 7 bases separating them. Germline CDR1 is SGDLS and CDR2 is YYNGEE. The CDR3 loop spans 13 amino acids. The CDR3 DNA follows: TGTGCCAGCAGCGGGAGAGGCACCGGGGAGCTGTTTTTT. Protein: CASSGRGTGELFF.

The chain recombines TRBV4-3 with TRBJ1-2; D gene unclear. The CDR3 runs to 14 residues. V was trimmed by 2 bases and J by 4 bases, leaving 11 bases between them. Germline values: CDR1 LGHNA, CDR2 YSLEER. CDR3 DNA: TGCGCCAGCAGCCAAACCGGTGCCCTCTATGGCTACACCTTC. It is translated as CASSQTGALYGYTF.

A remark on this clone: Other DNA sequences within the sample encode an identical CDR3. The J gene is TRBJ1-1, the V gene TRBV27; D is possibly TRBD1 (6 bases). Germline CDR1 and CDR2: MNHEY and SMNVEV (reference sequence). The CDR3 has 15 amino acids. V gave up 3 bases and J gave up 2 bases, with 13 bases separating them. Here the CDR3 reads CASSLGPGGNTEAFF. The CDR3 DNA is TGTGCCAGCAGTTTGGGCCCGGGGGGCAACACTGAAGCTTTCTTT.

The CDR3 is CASTWLAGGTGELFF. The CDR3 bases are TGTGCCAGCACCTGGTTAGCAGGTGGAACCGGGGAGCTGTTTTTT. This chain uses TRBV7-9 with TRBJ2-2; D not resolved. Germline V CDR1 and CDR2: SEHNR, FQNEAQ (reference sequence). V gave up 7 bases and J gave up 5 bases, with 17 bases separating them. This CDR3 comprises 15 residues.

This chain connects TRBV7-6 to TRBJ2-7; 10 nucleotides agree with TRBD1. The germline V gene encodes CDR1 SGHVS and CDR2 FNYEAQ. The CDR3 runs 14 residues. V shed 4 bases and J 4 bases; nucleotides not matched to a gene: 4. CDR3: CASSSGQGIYEQYF. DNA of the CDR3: TGTGCCAGCAGCTCGGGACAGGGGATTTACGAGCAGTACTTC. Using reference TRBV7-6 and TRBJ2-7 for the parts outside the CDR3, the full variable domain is GAGVSQSPRYKVTKRGQDVALRCDPISGHVSLYWYRQALGQGPEFLTYFNYEAQQDKSGLPNDRFSAERPEGSISTLTIQRTEQRDSAMYRCASSSGQGIYEQYFGPGTRLTVT.

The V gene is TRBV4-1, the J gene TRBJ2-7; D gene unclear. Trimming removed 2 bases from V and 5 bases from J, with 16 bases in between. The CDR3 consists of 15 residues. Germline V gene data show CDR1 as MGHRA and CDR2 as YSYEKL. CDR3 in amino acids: CASSQIGAQPDEQYF. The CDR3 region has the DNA TGCGCCAGCAGCCAAATCGGCGCGCAACCCGACGAGCAGTACTTC.

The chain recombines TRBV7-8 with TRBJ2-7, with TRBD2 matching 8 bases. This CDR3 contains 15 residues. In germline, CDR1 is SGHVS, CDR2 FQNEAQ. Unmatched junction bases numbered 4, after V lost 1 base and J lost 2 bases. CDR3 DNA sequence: TGTGCCAGCAGCTTAGAGCGGGGGCTAACCTACGAGCAGTACTTC. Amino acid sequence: CASSLERGLTYEQYF.

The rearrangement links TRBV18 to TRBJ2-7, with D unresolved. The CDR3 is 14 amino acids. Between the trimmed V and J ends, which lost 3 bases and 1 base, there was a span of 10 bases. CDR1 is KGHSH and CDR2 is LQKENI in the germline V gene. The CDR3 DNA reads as TGTGCCAGCTCACCCTACTCCGCATCCTACGAGCAGTACTTC. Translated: CASSPYSASYEQYF.

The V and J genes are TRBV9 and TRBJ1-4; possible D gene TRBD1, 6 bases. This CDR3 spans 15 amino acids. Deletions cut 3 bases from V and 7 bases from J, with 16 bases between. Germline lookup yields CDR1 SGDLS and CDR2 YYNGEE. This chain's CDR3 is CASSAPGALGEKLFF. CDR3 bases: TGTGCCAGCAGCGCCCCAGGGGCGTTAGGTGAAAAACTGTTTTTT.

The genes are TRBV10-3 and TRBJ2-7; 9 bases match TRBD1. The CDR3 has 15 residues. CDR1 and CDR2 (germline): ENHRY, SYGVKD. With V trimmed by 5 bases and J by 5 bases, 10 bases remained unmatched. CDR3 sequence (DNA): TGTGCCATCAGTCACTCCGGGACAGGGATCGACGAGCAGTACTTC. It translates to CAISHSGTGIDEQYF.

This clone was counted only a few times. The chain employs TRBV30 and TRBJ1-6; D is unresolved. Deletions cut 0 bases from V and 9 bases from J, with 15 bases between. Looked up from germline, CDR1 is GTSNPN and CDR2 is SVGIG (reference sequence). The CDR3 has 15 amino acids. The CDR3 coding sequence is TGTGCCTGGAGTGTGCCCGGGCCGCGGGGTTCACCCCTCCACTTT. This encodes CAWSVPGPRGSPLHF.